Listed below are T cell receptor beta chains from one sample, sequenced in a study of vaccination effects on CD4 cells after COVID-19. These receptors lack a known antigen. Some clones are missing from TCRdb's copy, which holds only in-frame ones; the method was immunoSEQ multiplex PCR. The sample consists of under 55,000 clones, 79% of them appearing once. Sequencing was performed on CD4+ T cells from PBMCs cultured with HCoV-OC43 spike peptides, taken before COVID-19 vaccination. These receptors originate from a human donor who received a COVID-19 vaccine. Each CDR3 is given with its conserved first and last residue. The D gene is left open where the match is weak. Where a row states a size, it is once, few, many or the class of an expanded clone; other rows omit it.

j_call v_call clone_size d_call cdr3_aa cdr3_nt
TRBJ2-3 TRBV9 - TRBD1 CASSRRDRIISTDTQYF TGTGCCAGCAGCCGCCGGGACAGGATAATAAGCACAGATACGCAGTATTTT
TRBJ2-4 TRBV6-1 - TRBD2 CASSLGLAENIQYF TGTGCCAGCAGCCTGGGACTAGCGGAAAACATTCAGTACTTC
TRBJ2-5 TRBV2 once TRBD2 CASSERGGSGETQYF TGTGCCAGCAGTGAGCGGGGGGGCAGCGGGGAGACCCAGTACTTC
TRBJ2-1 TRBV6-6 - - CASSYMVGEQFF TGTGCCAGCAGTTACATGGTGGGGGAGCAGTTCTTC
TRBJ1-5 TRBV10-1 - - CASSVGGPDNQPQHF TGCGCCAGCAGTGTGGGGGGGCCAGACAATCAGCCCCAGCATTTT
TRBJ1-6 TRBV27 few TRBD1 CASGSYRGSSPLHF TGTGCCAGCGGATCCTACAGGGGTTCGTCACCCCTCCACTTT
TRBJ1-1 TRBV30 - - CAWSARDTEAFF TGTGCCTGGAGTGCGAGGGACACTGAAGCTTTCTTT
TRBJ1-2 TRBV24-1 once TRBD1 CATSDSRTGAVYGYTF TGTGCCACCAGTGACTCTAGGACAGGGGCGGTCTATGGCTACACCTTC
TRBJ1-6 TRBV5-6 - - CASTRWGSYNSPLHF TGTGCCAGCACCCGTTGGGGCTCCTATAATTCACCCCTCCACTTT
TRBJ2-2 TRBV5-1 - - CASSPLVGAGELFF TGCGCCAGCAGCCCTCTCGTAGGCGCCGGGGAGCTGTTTTTT
TRBJ1-6 TRBV7-3 few - CASSLGRAGVNSPLHF TGTGCCAGCAGCTTGGGGCGGGCCGGGGTTAATTCACCCCTCCACTTT
TRBJ1-3 TRBV2 - - CASSVEGSGNTIYF TGTGCCAGCAGTGTGGAGGGTAGCGGAAACACCATATATTTT
TRBJ2-5 TRBV3-1/TRBV3-2 once TRBD1 CASSLRTGGSVETQYF TGTGCCAGCAGCCTCAGGACAGGGGGCTCTGTCGAGACCCAGTACTTC
TRBJ2-1 TRBV4-1 - - CASSQLYRQDYNEQFF TGCGCCAGCAGCCAACTTTACCGACAGGATTACAATGAGCAGTTCTTC
TRBJ1-5 TRBV19 - - CASSTPGGNQPQHF TGTGCCAGTAGTACCCCAGGGGGCAATCAGCCCCAGCATTTT
TRBJ2-2 TRBV28 few - CASSPRRDTGELFF TGTGCCAGCAGTCCGAGACGGGACACCGGGGAGCTGTTTTTT
TRBJ2-3 TRBV4-1 - TRBD1 CASARDRAWDTQYF TGCGCCAGCGCCCGGGACAGGGCATGGGATACGCAGTATTTT
TRBJ2-3 TRBV5-4 once TRBD2 CASSTGLAGRGTDTQYF TGTGCCAGCAGCACGGGACTAGCGGGGCGGGGCACAGATACGCAGTATTTT
TRBJ1-5 TRBV6-1 - - CASSEAQVYVGSGAVRPQHF TGTGCCAGCAGTGAAGCGCAAGTCTATGTAGGGTCAGGAGCCGTTCGGCCCCAGCATTTT
TRBJ1-2 TRBV5-1 few - CASSHPVPGNGYTF TGCGCCAGCAGCCACCCCGTACCGGGGAATGGCTACACCTTC
TRBJ2-2 TRBV27 - TRBD2 CASSFSLAGVTGELFF TGTGCCAGCAGTTTCTCCTTAGCGGGGGTCACCGGGGAGCTGTTTTTT
TRBJ1-1 TRBV5-8 few TRBD1 CASSLGQDTEAFF TGTGCCAGCAGCCTGGGACAGGACACTGAAGCTTTCTTT
TRBJ1-6 TRBV7-8 few TRBD1 CASSLTTGTVNSPLHF TGTGCCAGCAGCTTAACGACCGGGACAGTTAATTCACCCCTCCACTTT
TRBJ1-1 TRBV4-1 - - CASSQRVITEAFF TGCGCCAGCAGCCAACGGGTTATCACTGAAGCTTTCTTT
TRBJ1-3 TRBV18 - - CASSRTGFPGSGNTIYF TGTGCCAGCTCACGAACAGGCTTCCCGGGCTCTGGAAACACCATATATTTT
TRBJ2-3 TRBV24-1 - - CATSDLGSTDTQYF TGTGCCACCAGTGATTTGGGAAGCACAGATACGCAGTATTTT
TRBJ1-6 TRBV11-2 - - CASSLTGLYNSPLHF TGTGCCAGCAGCTTAACAGGCTTATATAATTCACCCCTCCACTTT
TRBJ2-3 TRBV28 - TRBD2 CASIMGGTDTQYF TGTGCCAGCATTATGGGGGGGACAGATACGCAGTATTTT
TRBJ1-5 TRBV6-5 - - CAALEGALGNQPQHF TGTGCCGCCCTGGAAGGGGCCCTCGGCAATCAGCCCCAGCATTTT
TRBJ2-3 TRBV11-2 - TRBD2 CASSARLAGGADTQYF TGTGCCAGCAGCGCCCGACTAGCGGGGGGTGCGGATACGCAGTATTTT
TRBJ2-3 TRBV9 - TRBD1 CASSVRDRGPDTQYF TGTGCCAGCAGCGTCCGGGACAGGGGACCAGATACGCAGTATTTT
TRBJ2-3 TRBV6-5 - - CASSLGDATDTQYF TGTGCCAGCAGCCTAGGAGACGCCACAGATACGCAGTATTTT
TRBJ1-1 TRBV4-3 - TRBD1 CASSQDAGGRGAFF TGCGCCAGCAGCCAAGACGCAGGGGGAAGGGGGGCTTTCTTT
TRBJ1-1 TRBV18 - TRBD1 CASSPGQGGITEAFF TGTGCCAGCTCACCGGGACAGGGGGGTATTACTGAAGCTTTCTTT
TRBJ1-4 TRBV10-2 - - CASSDIATNEKLFF TGCGCCAGCAGTGATATAGCAACTAATGAAAAACTGTTTTTT
TRBJ2-1 TRBV29-1 - - CSVDIQRPTFNEQFF TGCAGCGTTGACATACAGAGACCCACATTCAATGAGCAGTTCTTC
TRBJ1-1 TRBV28 - - CASSLPGGNTEAFF TGTGCCAGCAGTTTGCCGGGAGGGAACACTGAAGCTTTCTTT